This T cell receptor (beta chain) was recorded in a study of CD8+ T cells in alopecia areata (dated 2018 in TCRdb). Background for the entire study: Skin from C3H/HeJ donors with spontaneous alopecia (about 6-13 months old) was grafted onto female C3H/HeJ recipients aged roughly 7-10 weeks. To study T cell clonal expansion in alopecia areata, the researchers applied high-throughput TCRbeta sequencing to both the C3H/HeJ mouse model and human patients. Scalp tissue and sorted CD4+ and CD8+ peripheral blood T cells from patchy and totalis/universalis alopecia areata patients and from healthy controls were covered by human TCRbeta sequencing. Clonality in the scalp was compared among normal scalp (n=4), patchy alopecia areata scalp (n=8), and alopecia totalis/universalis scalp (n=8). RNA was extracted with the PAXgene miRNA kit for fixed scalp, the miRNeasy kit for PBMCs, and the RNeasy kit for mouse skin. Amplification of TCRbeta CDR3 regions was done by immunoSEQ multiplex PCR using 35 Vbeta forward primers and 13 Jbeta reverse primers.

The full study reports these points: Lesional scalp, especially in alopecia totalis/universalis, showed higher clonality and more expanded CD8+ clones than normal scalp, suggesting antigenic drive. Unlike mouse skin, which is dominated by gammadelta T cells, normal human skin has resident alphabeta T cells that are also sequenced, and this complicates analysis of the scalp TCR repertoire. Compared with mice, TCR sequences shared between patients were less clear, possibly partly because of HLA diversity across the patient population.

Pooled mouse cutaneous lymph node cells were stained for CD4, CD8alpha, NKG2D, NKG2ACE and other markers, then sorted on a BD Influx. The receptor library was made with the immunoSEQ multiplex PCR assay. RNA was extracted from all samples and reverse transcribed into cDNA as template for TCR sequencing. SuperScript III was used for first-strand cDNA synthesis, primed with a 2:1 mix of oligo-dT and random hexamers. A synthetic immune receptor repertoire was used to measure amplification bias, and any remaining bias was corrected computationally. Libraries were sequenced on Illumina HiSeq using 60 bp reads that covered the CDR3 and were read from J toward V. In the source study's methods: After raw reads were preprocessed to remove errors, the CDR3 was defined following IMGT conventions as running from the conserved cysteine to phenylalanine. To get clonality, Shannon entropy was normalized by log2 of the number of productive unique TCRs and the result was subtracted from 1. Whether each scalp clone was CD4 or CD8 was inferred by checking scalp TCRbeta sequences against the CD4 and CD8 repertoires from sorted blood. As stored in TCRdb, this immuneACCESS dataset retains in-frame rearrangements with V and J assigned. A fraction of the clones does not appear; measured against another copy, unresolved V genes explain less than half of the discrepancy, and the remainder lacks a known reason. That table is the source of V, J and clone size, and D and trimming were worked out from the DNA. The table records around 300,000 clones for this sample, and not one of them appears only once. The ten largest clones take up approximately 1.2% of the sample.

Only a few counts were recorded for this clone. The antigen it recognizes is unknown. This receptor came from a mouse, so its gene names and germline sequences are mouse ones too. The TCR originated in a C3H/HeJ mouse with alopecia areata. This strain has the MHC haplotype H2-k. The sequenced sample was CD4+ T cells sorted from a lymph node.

CDR3 protein: CASGQGYAETLYF. The sequenced part of the CDR3 DNA is TGTGCCAGCGGCCAGGGGTATGCAGAA. Recombination linked TRBV19 to TRBJ2-3; a weak D assignment points to TRBD1 (6 bases agree). The read comes to an end 4 residues before the CDR3 does, leaving the germline J gene to fill in the end. V is reduced by 7 bases and J by 2 bases, leaving a spacing of 11 bases between them. The CDR3 goes from the cysteine to the phenylalanine over 13 residues. Part of the CDR3 DNA is given, 27 bases translated from base 1. The germline V gene (reference sequence) supplies CDR1 FNHDT and CDR2 SITEND.